This T cell receptor (beta chain) was identified in a study of CD8+ T cells in alopecia areata. It was cDNA, reverse transcribed from extracted RNA, that served as the sequencing template. Produced via immunoSEQ multiplex PCR; TCRdb's table is partial and in-frame only. The table shows about 20,000 clones, with roughly three fifths occurring only once. From germline, CDR1 is LNHNV and CDR2 YYDKDF (reference sequence). The V end was cut by 0 bases, the J end by 5 bases, with 17 bases between. This CDR3 is built from 17 residues. Sorting of the five patients' CD4+ cells gave CD25+CD127- cells as the output. Collected material from alopecia areata patients comprised lesional scalp punch biopsies and peripheral blood. This clone was seen a few times.

The chain links TRBV15 to TRBJ1-5, with D maybe TRBD1 (6 bases). The source material was CD4+ Tregs sorted from blood. This TCR was sampled from a human donor with alopecia areata. This chain's CDR3 is CATSRDHARGGDQPQHF. The CDR3 DNA is TGTGCCACCAGCAGAGATCATGCCAGGGGTGGGGATCAGCCCCAGCATTTT.